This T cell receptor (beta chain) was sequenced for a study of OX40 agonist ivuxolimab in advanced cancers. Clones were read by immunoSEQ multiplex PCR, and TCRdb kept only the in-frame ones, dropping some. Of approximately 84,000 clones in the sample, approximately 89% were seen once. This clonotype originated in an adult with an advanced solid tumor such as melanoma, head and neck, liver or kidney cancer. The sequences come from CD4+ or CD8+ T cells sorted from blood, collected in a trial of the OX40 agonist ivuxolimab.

The CDR3: CASSPRPRQVIPGELFF. CDR3 DNA: TGTGCCAGCAGCCCCCGCCCGAGACAGGTCATCCCCGGGGAGCTGTTTTTT. The chain employs TRBV7-8 and TRBJ2-2, with D tentatively TRBD1 (6 bases). V lost 5 bases and J lost 6, with 22 bases in between. CDR3 length: 17 amino acids. Germline values: CDR1 SGHVS, CDR2 FQNEAQ.